The 20 T cell receptor beta chains in this list originate from one sample, sequenced in a study of CD8 T cells in ankylosing spondylitis. Broader study findings: Within ankylosing spondylitis blood, a TCR beta motif made up of roughly eight highly homologous variants appeared to be characteristic.

TCRdb fed the 5' RACE reads into MiXCR, producing one record per CDR3 protein. The table has roughly 490,000 distinct CDR3 sequences, roughly 5.2% seen once. Their specific antigens are unknown. Sequencing was done on a sample of blood, either unsorted or a sorted T cell fraction (not recorded which). The receptors stem from a male donor with ankylosing spondylitis.

J is TRBJ2-7 and V is TRBV11-2; tentative D call: TRBD2 (6 bases). Germline V lookup: CDR1 SGHAT, CDR2 FQNNGV. V lost 2 bases to trimming and J lost 6 bases, with 17 bases between them. CDR3 length: 15 residues. The CDR3 coding sequence is TGTGCCAGCAGCTTAATAGCGGTCACCTCGGGCGAGCAGTACTTC. Translating gives CASSLIAVTSGEQYF. Complete variable domain (other parts from reference TRBV11-2 and TRBJ2-7): EAGVAQSPRYKIIEKRQSVAFWCNPISGHATLYWYQQILGQGPKLLIQFQNNGVVDDSQLPKDRFSAERLKGVDSTLKIQPAKLEDSAVYLCASSLIAVTSGEQYFGPGTRLTVT.

Of note for this clonotype: One end of the junction is discordant with germline, which a read error may explain. The CDR3 nucleotides are TGCTGTGCTAGAGATCTATGGCAGGCCCCCAGCTATGGCTACACCTTC. Translating gives CCARDLWQAPSYGYTF. The chain carries TRBV20-1 and TRBJ1-2; D gene uncertain. Germline CDR1 reads DFQATT; CDR2 reads SNEGSKA (reference sequence). The CDR3 contains 16 residues.

CDR3 loop: CASSPQLDNSYEQYF. The CDR3 DNA sequence: TGTGCCAGCAGCCCTCAGTTGGACAACTCCTACGAGCAGTACTTC. This rearrangement joins TRBV9 to TRBJ2-7; D is perhaps TRBD1 (5 bases). From germline, CDR1 is SGDLS and CDR2 YYNGEE. V gave up 4 bases and J gave up 0 bases, with 14 bases separating them. The CDR3 has 15 amino acids.

This clonotype showed up many times. The chain uses TRBV5-6 and TRBJ1-3; no firm D call. Trimming removed 0 bases at V and 3 bases at J, with 7 bases between. There are 14 residues in the CDR3. Germline V lookup: CDR1 SGHDT, CDR2 YYEEEE. The CDR3 DNA is TGTGCCAGCAGCTTGGTCAGATTTGGAAACACCATATATTTT. The encoded protein is CASSLVRFGNTIYF.

This clonotype was observed many times. The chain carries TRBV20-1 and TRBJ1-1, with 7 bases lining up with TRBD1. The CDR3 runs to 13 residues. From germline, CDR1 is DFQATT and CDR2 SNEGSKA (reference sequence). Unmatched junction bases numbered 11, after V lost 3 bases and J lost 10 bases. CDR3 sequence reads: CSASGRGGRGAFF. CDR3 DNA: TGCAGTGCTAGCGGCAGGGGGGGCCGCGGAGCTTTCTTT.

This clonotype has at least ten counts. The V and J genes are TRBV5-1 and TRBJ1-1; the D gene is possibly TRBD1 (5 bases). The V gene lost 4 bases and the J gene lost 4 bases, with 14 bases spanning the gap. Germline CDR1 reads SGHRS; CDR2 reads YFSETQ. The CDR3 length is 14 residues. CDR3 coding DNA: TGCGCCAGCAGCAATGGGGGAGGCCCCACTGAAGCTTTCTTT. Protein sequence: CASSNGGGPTEAFF.

In its sample, this clonotype was seen a few times. This rearrangement joins TRBV27 to TRBJ2-1; a possible D gene is TRBD1 (7 bases). The length of the CDR3 is 15 residues. The germline V gene has CDR1 MNHEY and CDR2 SMNVEV (reference sequence). Deletions cut 4 bases from V and 9 bases from J, with 19 bases between. Here the CDR3 DNA reads TGTGCCAGCAGTTACCACAGGGGAGGAAGGGGTGAGCAGTTCTTC. Translation: CASSYHRGGRGEQFF.

This clonotype has at least ten counts. V is TRBV6-6 and J is TRBJ2-3; D call uncertain. Germline-derived CDR1 and CDR2 are MNHNY and SVGAGI (reference sequence). V gave up 0 bases and J gave up 5 bases, with 0 bases separating them. The CDR3 is 11 residues long. CDR3 nucleotides: TGTGCCAGCAGTTACTCAGATACGCAGTATTTT. Its translation: CASSYSDTQYF.

This clonotype was observed many times. This rearrangement joins TRBV4-2 to TRBJ1-5; D unclear. The germline V gene encodes CDR1 LGHNA and CDR2 YNFKEQ. Between the trimmed V and J ends, which lost 0 bases and 9 bases, there was a span of 18 bases. CDR3 length: 16 residues. The CDR3 sequence: CASSQDPDWVTRPQHF. CDR3 coding DNA: TGTGCCAGCAGCCAAGACCCAGACTGGGTCACTCGGCCCCAGCATTTT.

This clonotype was counted many times. The chain combines TRBV10-3 with TRBJ2-3; D is unresolved. The CDR3 is made up of 12 amino acids. The germline V gene has CDR1 ENHRY and CDR2 SYGVKD. V dropped 3 bases and J dropped 3 bases, with 4 bases sitting between them. The CDR3 sequence: CAISDRTDTQYF. Here the CDR3 DNA reads TGTGCCATCAGTGATCGAACAGATACGCAGTATTTT.

This clonotype was recorded at least ten times. CDR3: CASSRQEGGNIQYF. CDR3 sequence (DNA): TGTGCCAGCAGCAGGCAGGAGGGGGGGAACATTCAGTACTTC. This chain links TRBV7-2 with TRBJ2-4, with D tentatively TRBD2 (7 bases). Germline loops: CDR1 SGHTA, CDR2 FQGNSA. Trimming took off 5 bases at V and 7 bases at J, with 15 bases between the two ends. The CDR3 is 14 residues long.

At least ten counts were recorded for this clonotype. This chain uses TRBV2 with TRBJ2-5; 11 nucleotides line up with TRBD2. The germline V gene has CDR1 SNHLY and CDR2 FYNNEI. Losses at the gene ends were 5 bases for V and 5 bases for J; bases not matched to a gene: 10. This CDR3 is built from 16 residues. CDR3 region: CASSLPSGGWMETQYF. The CDR3 DNA reads TGTGCCAGCAGTTTGCCTAGCGGGGGGTGGATGGAGACCCAGTACTTC.

There are many counts of this clonotype. V gene TRBV5-1 combines with J gene TRBJ2-2; D may be TRBD2 (5 bases). CDR3 size: 13 residues. The germline V gene has CDR1 SGHRS and CDR2 YFSETQ. Trimming shortened V by 6 bases and J by 0 bases, and 6 bases separated the two germline ends. The CDR3 reads CASKLANTGELFF. Here the CDR3 DNA reads TGCGCCAGCAAACTAGCGAACACCGGGGAGCTGTTTTTT.

This clonotype showed up many times. V is TRBV12-3 or TRBV12-4 and J is TRBJ2-3; D might be TRBD1 or TRBD2, each matching 6 bases. This CDR3 contains 14 residues. V lost 6 bases to trimming and J lost 5 bases, with 15 bases between them. The CDR3 DNA is TGTGCCAGCAGAGAGCCGGGGGCCGGAGATACGCAGTATTTT. Amino acids: CASREPGAGDTQYF.

In this sample, this clonotype turned up many times. V is TRBV15 and J is TRBJ1-1; D is perhaps TRBD1 (5 bases). CDR1 and CDR2 from the germline V gene are LNHNV and YYDKDF (reference sequence). The V end lost 9 bases, the J end lost 0 bases, and 23 bases lay between the germline ends. This CDR3 is 17 amino acids long. The CDR3 protein is CATGKWFQGWMNTEAFF. The CDR3 nucleotides read TGTGCCACGGGTAAATGGTTCCAGGGCTGGATGAACACTGAAGCTTTCTTT.

This clonotype has ten or more counts. The chain combines TRBV7-9 with TRBJ2-7; D might be TRBD2 (6 bases). Trimming took 4 bases from V and 6 from J, leaving 16 bases between them. Germline V gene sequence: CDR1 SEHNR, CDR2 FQNEAQ (reference sequence). The CDR3 runs 14 residues. The DNA for the CDR3 is TGTGCCAGCAGCTCCTTTGGTACTAGCAGCGAGCAGTACTTC. Amino acids: CASSSFGTSSEQYF. Using reference TRBV7-9 and TRBJ2-7 for the parts outside the CDR3, the full variable domain is DTGVSQNPRHKITKRGQNVTFRCDPISEHNRLYWYRQTLGQGPEFLTYFQNEAQLEKSRLLSDRFSAERPKGSFSTLEIQRTEQGDSAMYLCASSSFGTSSEQYFGPGTRLTVT.

At least ten counts were recorded for this clonotype. The gene calls are TRBV15 and TRBJ1-1, with D uncertain. Germline V gene sequence: CDR1 LNHNV, CDR2 YYDKDF (reference sequence). This CDR3 is built from 15 residues. Trimming stripped 2 bases from V and 5 bases from J, with 15 bases between. The CDR3 DNA sequence: TGTGCCACCAGCAGACCCTATGGGGAAGGTACTGAAGCTTTCTTT. Its protein product is CATSRPYGEGTEAFF. The full variable domain, with the rest looked up from reference TRBV15 and TRBJ1-1, is DAMVIQNPRYQVTQFGKPVTLSCSQTLNHNVMYWYQQKSSQAPKLLFHYYDKDFNNEADTPDNFQSRRPNTSFCFLDIRSPGLGDTAMYLCATSRPYGEGTEAFFGQGTRLTVV.

The table lists this clonotype with many counts. The chain joins TRBV5-1 to TRBJ2-7; D uncertain. The CDR3 has 16 residues. Germline CDR1 and CDR2: SGHRS and YFSETQ. V was shortened by 1 base and J by 2 bases, with 16 bases between the two germline ends. CDR3 sequence reads: CASSLRAPERPYEQYF. CDR3 nucleotides: TGCGCCAGCAGCTTGAGGGCCCCGGAGAGGCCCTACGAGCAGTACTTC.

This clonotype was recorded a few times. This chain uses TRBV4-3 with TRBJ2-1; D perhaps matches TRBD2 (6 bases). Germline V gene data show CDR1 as LGHNA and CDR2 as YSLEER. The CDR3 runs 16 residues. V shed 0 bases and J shed 2 bases, with 11 bases lying between them. CDR3 coding DNA: TGCGCCAGCAGCCAAGAGGCGGCGGGACCCTACAATGAGCAGTTCTTC. This encodes CASSQEAAGPYNEQFF.

This clonotype showed up many times. DNA for the CDR3: TGCAGTGCTAGAGACCCGATAGCTAGCATACATACGCAGTATTTT. Encoded protein: CSARDPIASIHTQYF. J is TRBJ2-3 and V is TRBV20-1; the D gene is possibly TRBD2 (5 bases). CDR3 length: 15 residues. In germline, CDR1 is DFQATT, CDR2 SNEGSKA (reference sequence). V was pared by 0 bases and J by 7 bases, with 17 bases between.